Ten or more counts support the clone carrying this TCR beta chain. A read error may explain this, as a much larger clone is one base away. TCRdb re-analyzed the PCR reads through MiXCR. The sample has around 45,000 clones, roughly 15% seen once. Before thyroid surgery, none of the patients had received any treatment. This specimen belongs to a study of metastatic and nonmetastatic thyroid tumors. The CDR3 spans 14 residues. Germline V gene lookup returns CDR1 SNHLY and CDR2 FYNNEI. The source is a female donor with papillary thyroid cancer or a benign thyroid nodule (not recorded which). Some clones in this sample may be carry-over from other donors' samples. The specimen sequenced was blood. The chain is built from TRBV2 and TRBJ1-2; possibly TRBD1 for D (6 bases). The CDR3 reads CASREGGGRYGYTF. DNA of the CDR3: TGTGCCAGCCGTGAAGGGGGGGGGCGATATGGCTACACCTTC. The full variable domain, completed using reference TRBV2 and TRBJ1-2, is EPEVTQTPSHQVTQMGQEVILRCVPISNHLYFYWYRQILGQKVEFLVSFYNNEISEKSEIFDDQFSVERPDGSNFTLKIRSTKLEDSAMYFCASREGGGRYGYTFGSGTRLTVV.